This TCR beta chain stems from a study of T-cell memory formation after mild COVID-19. TCRdb re-analysed the 5' RACE reads in MiXCR, keeping a single row per CDR3 protein. The table records roughly 380,000 distinct CDR3 sequences, 28% of them present only once. The CDR3 is made up of 15 amino acids. In germline, CDR1 is SGHVS, CDR2 FNYEAQ. Trimming stripped 5 bases from V and 10 bases from J, with 18 bases between. This clonotype was sampled from an adult woman who had mild COVID-19 (a few samples of this study predate the infection). Cell type and time point are not known. The material sequenced was PBMCs or a T cell subset sorted from them (not recorded which). The gene calls are TRBV7-6 and TRBJ1-6, with D possibly matching TRBD1 (5 bases). CDR3 nucleotide sequence: TGTGCCAGCAGCCAAACCCGGGACGGAATATCACCCCTCCACTTT. Translating it yields CASSQTRDGISPLHF.